This T cell receptor (beta chain) was observed in a study of Ad26.COV2.S vaccination and SARS-CoV-2 variants. This sample's treatment: roughly 19 received Ad26.COV2.S at low or high dose, single or two shots; about 5 received placebo; per-sample allocation not given. Samples came from day 63 after the first vaccine or placebo injection. Sequencing used immunoSEQ multiplex PCR; TCRdb keeps in-frame clones, though not all of them. Among about 400,000 clones listed, around 89% were seen once. Germline CDR1 MNHEY, CDR2 SMNVEV (reference sequence). V lost 6 bases, J lost 1 base, and 10 bases stayed unmatched. This CDR3 region has 16 residues.

The sequencing used peripheral blood, collected in a trial of Ad26.COV2.S vaccine versus placebo. The sequence was obtained from a person aged 18 to 59 who received the Ad26.COV2.S COVID-19 vaccine or a placebo. The chain uses TRBV27 and TRBJ2-7, with 9 bases lining up with TRBD2. The DNA of the CDR3 is TGTGCCAGCAGCCCCCCCGGGACTAGCTTATCCTACGAGCAGTACTTC. This encodes CASSPPGTSLSYEQYF.